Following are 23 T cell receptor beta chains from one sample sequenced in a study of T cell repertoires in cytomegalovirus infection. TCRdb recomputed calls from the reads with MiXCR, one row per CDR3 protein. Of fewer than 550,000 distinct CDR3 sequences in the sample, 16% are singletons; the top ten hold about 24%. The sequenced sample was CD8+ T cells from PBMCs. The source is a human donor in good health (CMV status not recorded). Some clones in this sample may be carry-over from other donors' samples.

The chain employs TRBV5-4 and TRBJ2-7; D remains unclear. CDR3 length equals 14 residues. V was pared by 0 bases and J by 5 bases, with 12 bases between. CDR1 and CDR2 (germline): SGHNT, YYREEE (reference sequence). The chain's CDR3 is CASSLEVSSHEQYF. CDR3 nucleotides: TGTGCCAGCAGCTTGGAGGTCAGCAGCCACGAGCAGTACTTC.

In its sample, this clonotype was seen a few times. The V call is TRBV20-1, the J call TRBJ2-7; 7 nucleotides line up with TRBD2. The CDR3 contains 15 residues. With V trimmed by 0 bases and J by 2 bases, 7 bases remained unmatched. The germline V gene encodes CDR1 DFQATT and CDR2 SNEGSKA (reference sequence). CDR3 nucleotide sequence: TGCAGTGCTAGAGATATACTAGCGAGCCCCTACGAGCAGTACTTC. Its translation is CSARDILASPYEQYF.

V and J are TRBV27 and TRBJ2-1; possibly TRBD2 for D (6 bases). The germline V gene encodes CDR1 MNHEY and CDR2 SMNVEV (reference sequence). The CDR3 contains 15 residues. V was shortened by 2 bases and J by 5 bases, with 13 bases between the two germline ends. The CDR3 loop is CASSLPRQRDNEQFF. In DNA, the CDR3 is TGTGCCAGCAGTTTACCCCGACAGCGGGACAATGAGCAGTTCTTC.

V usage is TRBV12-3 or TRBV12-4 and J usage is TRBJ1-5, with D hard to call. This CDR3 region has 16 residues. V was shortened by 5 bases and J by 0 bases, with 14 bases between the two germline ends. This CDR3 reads CASSHSLGNSNQPQHF. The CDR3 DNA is TGTGCCAGCAGTCATTCGTTAGGGAATAGCAATCAGCCCCAGCATTTT.

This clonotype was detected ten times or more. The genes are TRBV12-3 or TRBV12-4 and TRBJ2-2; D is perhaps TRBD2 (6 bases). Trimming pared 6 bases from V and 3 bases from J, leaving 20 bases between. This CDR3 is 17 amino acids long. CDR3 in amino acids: CASSRALAESHTGELFF. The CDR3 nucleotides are TGTGCCAGCAGCCGGGCACTAGCCGAGAGTCACACCGGGGAGCTGTTTTTT.

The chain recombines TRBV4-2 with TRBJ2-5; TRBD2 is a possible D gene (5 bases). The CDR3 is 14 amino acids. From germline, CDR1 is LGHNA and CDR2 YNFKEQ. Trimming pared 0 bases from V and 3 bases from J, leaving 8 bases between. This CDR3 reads CASSQDLAEETQYF. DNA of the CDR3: TGTGCCAGCAGCCAAGATCTAGCTGAAGAGACCCAGTACTTC.

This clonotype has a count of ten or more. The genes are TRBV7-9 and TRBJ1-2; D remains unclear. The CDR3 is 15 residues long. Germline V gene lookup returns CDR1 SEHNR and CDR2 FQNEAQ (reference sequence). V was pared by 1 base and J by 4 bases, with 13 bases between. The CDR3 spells CASSLDGPISYGYTF. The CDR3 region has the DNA TGTGCCAGCAGCTTAGATGGACCGATTTCCTATGGCTACACCTTC.

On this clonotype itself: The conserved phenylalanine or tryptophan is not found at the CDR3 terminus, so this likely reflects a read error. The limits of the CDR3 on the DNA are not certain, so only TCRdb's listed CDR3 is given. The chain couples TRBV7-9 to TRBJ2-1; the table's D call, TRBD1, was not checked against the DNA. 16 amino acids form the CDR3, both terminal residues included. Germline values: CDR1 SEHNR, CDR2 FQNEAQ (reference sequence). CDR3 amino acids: CASTPGGLSSSDFDVG.

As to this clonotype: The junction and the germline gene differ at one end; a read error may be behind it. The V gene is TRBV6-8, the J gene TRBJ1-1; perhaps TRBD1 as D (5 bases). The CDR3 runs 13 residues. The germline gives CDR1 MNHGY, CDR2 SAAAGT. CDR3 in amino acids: CARSYSTDTEAFF. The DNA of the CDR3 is TGTGCCAGAAGTTACTCGACAGACACTGAAGCTTTCTTT.

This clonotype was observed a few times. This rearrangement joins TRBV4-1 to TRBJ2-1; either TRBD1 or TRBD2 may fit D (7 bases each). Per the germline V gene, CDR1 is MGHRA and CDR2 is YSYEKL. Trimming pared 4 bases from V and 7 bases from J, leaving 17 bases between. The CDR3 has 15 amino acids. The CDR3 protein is CASSREGALNNEQFF. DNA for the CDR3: TGCGCCAGCAGCCGGGAGGGGGCGTTGAATAATGAGCAGTTCTTC.

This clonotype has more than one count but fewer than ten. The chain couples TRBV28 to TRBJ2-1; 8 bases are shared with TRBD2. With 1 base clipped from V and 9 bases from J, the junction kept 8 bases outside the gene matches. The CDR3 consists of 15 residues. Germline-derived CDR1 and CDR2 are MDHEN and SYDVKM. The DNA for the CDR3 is TGTGCCAGCAGTTTATTCGGCGGGAGGAGTGGTGAGCAGTTCTTC. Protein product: CASSLFGGRSGEQFF.

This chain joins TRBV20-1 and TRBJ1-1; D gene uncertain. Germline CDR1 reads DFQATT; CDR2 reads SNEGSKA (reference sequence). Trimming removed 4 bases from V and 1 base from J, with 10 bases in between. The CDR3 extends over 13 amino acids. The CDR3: CSANHVGNTEAFF. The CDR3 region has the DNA TGCAGTGCTAATCACGTTGGGAACACTGAAGCTTTCTTT.

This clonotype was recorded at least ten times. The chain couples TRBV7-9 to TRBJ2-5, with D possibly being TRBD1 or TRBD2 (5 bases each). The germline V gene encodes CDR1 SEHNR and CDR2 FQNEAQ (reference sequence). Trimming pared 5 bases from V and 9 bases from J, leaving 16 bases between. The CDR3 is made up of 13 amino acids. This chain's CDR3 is CASSGTPKLPQYF. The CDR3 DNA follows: TGTGCCAGCAGCGGGACGCCTAAGTTGCCCCAGTACTTC.

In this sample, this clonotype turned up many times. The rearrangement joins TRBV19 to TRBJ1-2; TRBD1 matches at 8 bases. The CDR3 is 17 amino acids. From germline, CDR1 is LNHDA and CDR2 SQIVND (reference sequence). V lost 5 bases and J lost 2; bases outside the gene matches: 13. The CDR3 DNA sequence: TGTGCCAGTAGTTCGAGCACAATGGGACAGGCGAACTATGGCTACACCTTC. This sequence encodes CASSSSTMGQANYGYTF.

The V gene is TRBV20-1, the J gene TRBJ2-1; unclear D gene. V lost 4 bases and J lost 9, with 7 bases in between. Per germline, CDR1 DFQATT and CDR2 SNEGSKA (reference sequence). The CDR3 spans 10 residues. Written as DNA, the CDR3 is TGCAGTGCTACGAAGGGTGAGCAGTTCTTC. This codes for CSATKGEQFF.

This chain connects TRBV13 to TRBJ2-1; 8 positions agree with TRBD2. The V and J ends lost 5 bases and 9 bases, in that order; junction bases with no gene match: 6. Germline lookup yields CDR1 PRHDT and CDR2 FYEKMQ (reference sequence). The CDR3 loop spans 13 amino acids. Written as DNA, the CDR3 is TGTGCCAGCAGCGAATTCCGGGGGGGTGAGCAGTTCTTC. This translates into CASSEFRGGEQFF.

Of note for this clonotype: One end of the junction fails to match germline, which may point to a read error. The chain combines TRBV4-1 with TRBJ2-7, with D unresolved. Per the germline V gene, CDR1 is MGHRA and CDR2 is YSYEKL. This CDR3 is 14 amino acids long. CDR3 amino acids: CASSQAPLHHETYF. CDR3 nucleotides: TGTGCCAGCAGCCAAGCACCTTTACACCACGAGACGTACTTC.

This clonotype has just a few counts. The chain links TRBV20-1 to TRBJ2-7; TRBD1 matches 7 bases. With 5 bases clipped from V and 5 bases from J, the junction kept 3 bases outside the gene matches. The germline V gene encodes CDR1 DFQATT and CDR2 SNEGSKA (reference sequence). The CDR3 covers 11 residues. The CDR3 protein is CSALQGHEQYF. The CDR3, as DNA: TGCAGTGCTCTACAGGGGCACGAGCAGTACTTC.

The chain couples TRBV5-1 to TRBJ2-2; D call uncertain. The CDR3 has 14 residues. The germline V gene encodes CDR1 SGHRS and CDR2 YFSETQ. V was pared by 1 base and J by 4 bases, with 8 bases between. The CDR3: CASSLPAGTGELFF. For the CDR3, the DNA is TGCGCCAGCAGCTTGCCGGCTGGCACCGGGGAGCTGTTTTTT.

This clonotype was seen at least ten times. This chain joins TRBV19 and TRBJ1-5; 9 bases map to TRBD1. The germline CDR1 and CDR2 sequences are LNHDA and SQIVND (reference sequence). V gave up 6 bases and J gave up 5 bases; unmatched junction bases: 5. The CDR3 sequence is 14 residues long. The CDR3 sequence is CASRTGGMYQPQHF. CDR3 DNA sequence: TGTGCCAGTAGGACAGGGGGTATGTATCAGCCCCAGCATTTT.

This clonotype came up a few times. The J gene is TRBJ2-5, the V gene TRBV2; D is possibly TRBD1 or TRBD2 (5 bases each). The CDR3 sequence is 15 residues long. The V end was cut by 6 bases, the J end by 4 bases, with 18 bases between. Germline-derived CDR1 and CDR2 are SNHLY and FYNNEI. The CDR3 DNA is TGTGCCAGCAGACCCGGGCCTTTGGGACGAGAGACCCAGTACTTC. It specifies CASRPGPLGRETQYF.

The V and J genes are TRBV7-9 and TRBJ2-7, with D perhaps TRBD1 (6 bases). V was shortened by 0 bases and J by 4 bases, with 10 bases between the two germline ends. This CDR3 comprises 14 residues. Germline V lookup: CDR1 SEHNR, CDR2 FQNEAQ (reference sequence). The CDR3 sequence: CASSLAARGYEQYF. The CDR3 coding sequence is TGTGCCAGCAGCTTAGCGGCAAGGGGGTACGAGCAGTACTTC.

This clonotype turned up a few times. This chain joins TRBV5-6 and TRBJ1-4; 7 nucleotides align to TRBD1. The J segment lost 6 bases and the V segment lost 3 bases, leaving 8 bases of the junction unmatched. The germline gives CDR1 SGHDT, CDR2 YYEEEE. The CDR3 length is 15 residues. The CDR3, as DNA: TGTGCCAGCAGCTCACCGGGACAGCCTCATGAAAAACTGTTTTTT. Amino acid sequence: CASSSPGQPHEKLFF.